The next 27 T cell receptor beta chains were all read from a single sample in a study of molecular identifiers for immune sequencing clone quantification. MiXCR, run by TCRdb on the PCR reads, gives a single entry per CDR3 protein. The top ten clones hold 0.78% of a sample with roughly 630,000 distinct CDR3 sequences, 25% of them seen once. Sequencing used naive CD8+ T cells from blood, with Jurkat cell RNA spiked in. Indicated subset: FACS-sorted CD8+CD4-CCR7+CD45RA+ naive T cells. The receptors originated from a human donor in good health. Some libraries in this study had Jurkat cell RNA spiked in.

This clonotype was seen a handful of times. The chain couples TRBV19 to TRBJ2-7; 9 nucleotides align to TRBD1. CDR3 length equals 15 residues. The ends lost 3 bases at V and 2 bases at J; junction bases unmatched: 5. CDR1 and CDR2 from the germline V gene are LNHDA and SQIVND (reference sequence). Written as DNA, the CDR3 is TGTGCCAGTAGTATGGGGACAGGGTATACCTACGAGCAGTACTTC. Translation gives CASSMGTGYTYEQYF.

The J gene is TRBJ2-1, the V gene TRBV5-6; D call uncertain. V was trimmed by 4 bases and J by 2 bases, leaving 13 bases between them. The CDR3 contains 15 residues. CDR1 SGHDT and CDR2 YYEEEE come from the germline V gene. The CDR3 region is CASSHKHQAYNEQFF. DNA of the CDR3: TGTGCCAGCAGCCACAAGCACCAGGCCTACAATGAGCAGTTCTTC.

This clonotype has more than one count but fewer than ten. J is TRBJ2-2 and V is TRBV30; 10 nucleotides line up with TRBD2. V dropped 1 base and J dropped 6; count of bases not matched to a gene: 5. The CDR3 contains 15 residues. The V gene's germline CDR1 is GTSNPN and CDR2 SVGIG (reference sequence). This CDR3 reads CAWSETSGYPGELFF. In DNA, the CDR3 is TGTGCCTGGAGTGAGACTAGCGGGTACCCCGGGGAGCTGTTTTTT.

The CDR3 nucleotides read TGTGCCAGCAGGCCGGGACTAGCGGGGCTCCACGAGCAGTACTTC. Translated, it gives CASRPGLAGLHEQYF. The V gene is TRBV7-2, the J gene TRBJ2-7; TRBD2 aligns across 13 bases. The V segment lost 6 bases and the J segment 5 bases; nucleotides outside the gene matches: 7. This CDR3 region has 15 residues. CDR1 is SGHTA, CDR2 FQGNSA, per germline. Complete variable domain (other parts from reference TRBV7-2 and TRBJ2-7): GAGVSQSPSNKVTEKGKDVELRCDPISGHTALYWYRQSLGQGLEFLIYFQGNSAPDKSGLPSDRFSAERTGGSVSTLTIQRTQQEDSAVYLCASRPGLAGLHEQYFGPGTRLTVT.

This clonotype was seen repeatedly, ten times or more. The chain recombines TRBV7-9 with TRBJ2-3; D gene ambiguous. This CDR3 is 14 amino acids long. Germline CDR1 and CDR2: SEHNR and FQNEAQ (reference sequence). V lost 4 bases and J lost 2, with 10 bases in between. This CDR3 reads CASSSWAATDTQYF. The CDR3 DNA reads as TGTGCCAGCAGCTCTTGGGCTGCCACAGATACGCAGTATTTT.

The chain couples TRBV6-2 or TRBV6-3 to TRBJ1-1; D not certain. Trimming stripped 0 bases from V and 8 bases from J, with 19 bases between. The CDR3 extends over 16 amino acids. Germline V CDR1 and CDR2: MNHEY, SVGEGT. CDR3 region: CASSYSIPVGETEAFF. The CDR3 bases are TGTGCCAGCAGTTACTCGATTCCCGTTGGGGAAACAGAAGCTTTCTTT.

This clonotype has ten or more counts. V gene TRBV4-3 combines with J gene TRBJ1-1; D unclear. The CDR3 has 15 residues. In germline, CDR1 is LGHNA, CDR2 YSLEER. The ends were cut back, 0 bases at V and 4 bases at J, with 12 bases in the middle. The CDR3 reads CASSQDAGSGTEAFF. The CDR3 nucleotides read TGCGCCAGCAGCCAAGACGCGGGGAGCGGCACTGAAGCTTTCTTT.

The chain joins TRBV2 to TRBJ2-3, with 15 bases lining up with TRBD2. The germline V gene has CDR1 SNHLY and CDR2 FYNNEI. This CDR3 has 14 residues. Germline trimming cut 6 bases from V and 6 bases from J; bases unmatched to any gene: 1. DNA for the CDR3: TGTGCCAGCAGGGGACTAGCGGGGGGTGATACGCAGTATTTT. Its protein is CASRGLAGGDTQYF.

This clonotype was picked up many times. This rearrangement joins TRBV6-6 to TRBJ1-6; 7 nucleotides align to TRBD1. Germline V gene sequence: CDR1 MNHNY, CDR2 SVGAGI (reference sequence). Trimming at V came to 1 base and at J to 9 bases, leaving 3 bases not matched to a gene. There are 14 residues in the CDR3. Written as DNA, the CDR3 is TGTGCCAGCAGTTACTTACCAGGGGGTTCACCCCTCCACTTT. It specifies CASSYLPGGSPLHF.

The rearrangement uses TRBV11-2 and TRBJ2-5; 7 bases agree with TRBD2. CDR1 and CDR2 from the germline V gene are SGHAT and FQNNGV. Trimming removed 2 bases from V and 2 bases from J; junction bases left unmatched: 5. CDR3 length: 15 amino acids. The CDR3 is CASSLLSGEQETQYF. The CDR3 coding sequence is TGTGCCAGCAGCTTATTGAGCGGGGAACAAGAGACCCAGTACTTC.

Remarks on this clonotype: This may come from a read error, since a much larger clone is one base off. V gene TRBV29-1 combines with J gene TRBJ1-1, with TRBD1 matching over 12 bases. The CDR3 is made up of 17 amino acids. The V and J ends lost 2 bases and 5 bases, in that order; junction bases with no gene match: 12. Germline CDR1 reads SQVTM; CDR2 reads ANQGSEA. The CDR3 nucleotides read TGCAGCGTTGAAACCCCATGGGGACAGGGGGCTCTTACTGAAGCTTTCTTT. It yields the protein CSVETPWGQGALTEAFF.

The chain is built from TRBV10-3 and TRBJ2-7, with D possibly matching TRBD2 (5 bases). Trimming shortened V by 3 bases and J by 6 bases, and 12 bases separated the two germline ends. The V gene's germline CDR1 is ENHRY and CDR2 SYGVKD. This CDR3 spans 13 amino acids. CDR3: CAISELGTCEQYF. In DNA form, the CDR3 reads TGTGCCATCAGTGAACTAGGAACCTGCGAGCAGTACTTC.

Worth noting for this clonotype: A read error may be the cause here, since a much bigger clone is one base away. V gene TRBV7-6 combines with J gene TRBJ2-3; 9 bases line up with TRBD2. Germline V gene data show CDR1 as SGHVS and CDR2 as FNYEAQ. The CDR3 consists of 16 residues. The CDR3 loop is CAGSAGVAGGTDTQYF. DNA for the CDR3: TGTGCCGGCAGCGCGGGGGTAGCGGGAGGCACAGATACGCAGTATTTT.

This clonotype appeared a single time. J is TRBJ2-1 and V is TRBV19; D ambiguous. Per the germline V gene, CDR1 is LNHDA and CDR2 is SQIVND (reference sequence). The CDR3 spans 15 residues. The ends were cut back, 0 bases at V and 2 bases at J, with 8 bases in the middle. The CDR3 spells CASSIDSGAYNEQFF. Written as DNA, the CDR3 is TGTGCCAGTAGTATAGACAGTGGGGCCTACAATGAGCAGTTCTTC.

This clonotype was seen ten or more times. The rearrangement joins TRBV4-3 to TRBJ1-6; no firm D call. Trimming pared 2 bases from V and 0 bases from J, leaving 11 bases between. Germline CDR1 reads LGHNA; CDR2 reads YSLEER. The CDR3 loop spans 17 amino acids. The CDR3 loop is CASSQTGRSSYNSPLHF. The CDR3 bases are TGCGCCAGCAGCCAAACCGGCAGGAGCTCCTATAATTCACCCCTCCACTTT.

Ten or more counts support this clonotype. The genes are TRBV6-6 and TRBJ2-1; the D is unclear. Germline CDR1 reads MNHNY; CDR2 reads SVGAGI (reference sequence). The CDR3 is 12 amino acids. Trimming removed 5 bases from V and 10 bases from J, with 12 bases in between. The CDR3 bases are TGTGCCAGCAGTCCGTACCCCCAGGAGCAGTTCTTC. Protein sequence: CASSPYPQEQFF.

This clonotype was found a few times. This chain joins TRBV7-3 and TRBJ2-7, with 12 bases fitting TRBD1. V shed 0 bases, J shed 5 bases, and the junction held 5 bases outside the gene matches. The CDR3 totals 16 residues. The germline V gene encodes CDR1 SGHTA and CDR2 FQGTGA. The CDR3 spells CASSLTGTGGLDEQYF. DNA of the CDR3: TGTGCCAGCAGCTTAACCGGGACAGGGGGCCTCGACGAGCAGTACTTC.

In its sample, this clonotype was seen a few times. The chain joins TRBV3-1 to TRBJ1-2; D remains unclear. V was clipped by 1 base and J by 3 bases, with 9 bases between them. CDR3 length: 14 residues. Germline V gene sequence: CDR1 LGHDT, CDR2 YNNKEL (reference sequence). CDR3 sequence reads: CASSQGYSYYGYTF. Written as DNA, the CDR3 is TGTGCCAGCAGCCAAGGTTACAGTTACTATGGCTACACCTTC.

Comment on this clonotype: A read error may account for a junction end that differs from germline. DNA of the CDR3: TGTGCCAGCAGTTTGGTAGTAGGGCGTGGACCGGAGCAGCTCTTC. Protein product: CASSLVVGRGPEQLF. The chain uses TRBV12-3 or TRBV12-4 and TRBJ2-1; D is ambiguous. This CDR3 is 15 amino acids long.

The chain employs TRBV11-2 and TRBJ2-7, with 7 bases lining up with TRBD1. Germline V gene lookup returns CDR1 SGHAT and CDR2 FQNNGV. The CDR3 is 15 residues long. With 6 bases clipped from V and 2 bases from J, the junction kept 10 bases outside the gene matches. The CDR3 loop reads CASSLNLGQTYEQYF. The CDR3 nucleotides are TGTGCCAGCAGTTTAAATTTGGGACAGACCTACGAGCAGTACTTC.

To note about this clonotype: Given the absence of the conserved phenylalanine or tryptophan at the CDR3 end, a read error is likely. The chain has TRBV25-1 and TRBJ1-2; D is possibly TRBD1 (6 bases). Germline CDR1 and CDR2: MGHDK and SYGVNS. Trimming pared 3 bases from V and 0 bases from J, leaving 11 bases between. This CDR3 has 15 amino acids. The DNA of the CDR3 is TGTGCCAGCAGTGACCGGGACACTGCTAACTATGGCTACACCCTC. It is translated as CASSDRDTANYGYTL.

The V call is TRBV11-3, the J call TRBJ2-1, with TRBD2 identical over 9 bases. The CDR3 runs 17 residues. The germline CDR1 and CDR2 sequences are SGHNT and YENEEA. The V gene end was trimmed by 3 bases and the J gene end by 3 bases; junction bases not matched to a gene: 9. The CDR3, as DNA: TGTGCCAGCAGCTTTGGAGGACCTAGCGGGAACTACAATGAGCAGTTCTTC. This codes for CASSFGGPSGNYNEQFF.

V usage is TRBV27 and J usage is TRBJ2-2; 9 nucleotides align to TRBD2. The CDR3 covers 16 residues. J gave up 5 bases and V 6 bases, and 10 bases lay outside the gene matches. Germline V lookup: CDR1 MNHEY, CDR2 SMNVEV (reference sequence). CDR3 in amino acids: CASSPLAGVGTGELFF. CDR3 nucleotides: TGTGCCAGCAGCCCATTAGCGGGAGTTGGTACCGGGGAGCTGTTTTTT.

In the case of this clonotype: A much more abundant neighbour one base away suggests this may be a read error. CDR3 in amino acids: CASSWDAGMRETQYF. CDR3 coding DNA: TGCGCCAGCAGCTGGGATGCGGGGATGCGAGAGACCCAGTACTTC. The V gene is TRBV5-1, the J gene TRBJ2-5; TRBD2 is a possible D gene (6 bases). Germline V gives CDR1 SGHRS, CDR2 YFSETQ. The CDR3 is made up of 15 amino acids. The V and J ends lost 3 bases and 4 bases respectively, with 16 bases between them.

This clonotype has a count of ten or more. CDR3 residues: CSASVSYEQYF. CDR3 DNA: TGCAGTGCTAGTGTGAGCTACGAGCAGTACTTC. V is TRBV20-1 and J is TRBJ2-7; D not resolved. V dropped 3 bases and J dropped 3 bases, with 6 bases sitting between them. This CDR3 has 11 residues. The germline CDR1 and CDR2 sequences are DFQATT and SNEGSKA (reference sequence).

This clonotype was seen only a few times. The chain recombines TRBV15 with TRBJ2-7; D perhaps matches TRBD2 (5 bases). CDR1 is LNHNV and CDR2 is YYDKDF in the germline V gene (reference sequence). The V end lost 1 base, the J end lost 2 bases, and 12 bases lay between the germline ends. This CDR3 has 15 residues. CDR3 in amino acids: CATSRVGVGPYEQYF. The CDR3 nucleotides are TGTGCCACCAGCAGAGTCGGGGTGGGCCCCTACGAGCAGTACTTC.

This clonotype was observed a few times. The rearrangement uses TRBV6-4 and TRBJ2-1; D is ambiguous. This CDR3 region has 15 residues. Germline values: CDR1 MRHNA, CDR2 SNTAGT. V lost 0 bases and J 1 base, leaving 7 bases between the germline ends. The CDR3 nucleotides read TGTGCCAGCAGTGACTCTGGAGATTCCTACAATGAGCAGTTCTTC. The encoded protein is CASSDSGDSYNEQFF.